The present T cell receptor beta chain was sequenced within a study of blood T cell repertoires in COVID-19. Background on the study: Donors in the United States, Italy and Spain gave samples during acute or convalescent COVID-19. T cells, B-cell-depleted T cells, or PBMCs supplied cDNA or gDNA.

Study processing details: It was from reference gene primer amplification that nucleated cell counts were estimated. Measured with immunoSEQ multiplex PCR; TCRdb has only the in-frame clones, and not every one. V and J calls and clone size come straight from that table; D and trimming were deduced from the DNA. The table lists 310,000 or so clones, more than 85% of them singletons. Looked up from germline, CDR1 is SGDLS and CDR2 is YYNGEE. With V trimmed by 1 base and J by 1 base, 3 bases remained unmatched. The length of the CDR3 is 16 residues. Seattle patients were enrolled while actively infected and followed longitudinally.

The sequenced sample consisted of peripheral blood. The V gene is TRBV9, the J gene TRBJ2-3, with 10 bases matching TRBD2. The clonotype was recovered from a woman between 25 and 40 years old with COVID-19, enrolled during active disease. CDR3 amino acids: CASSVIAGGRTDTQYF. CDR3 nucleotides: TGTGCCAGCAGCGTAATAGCGGGAGGCCGCACAGATACGCAGTATTTT.